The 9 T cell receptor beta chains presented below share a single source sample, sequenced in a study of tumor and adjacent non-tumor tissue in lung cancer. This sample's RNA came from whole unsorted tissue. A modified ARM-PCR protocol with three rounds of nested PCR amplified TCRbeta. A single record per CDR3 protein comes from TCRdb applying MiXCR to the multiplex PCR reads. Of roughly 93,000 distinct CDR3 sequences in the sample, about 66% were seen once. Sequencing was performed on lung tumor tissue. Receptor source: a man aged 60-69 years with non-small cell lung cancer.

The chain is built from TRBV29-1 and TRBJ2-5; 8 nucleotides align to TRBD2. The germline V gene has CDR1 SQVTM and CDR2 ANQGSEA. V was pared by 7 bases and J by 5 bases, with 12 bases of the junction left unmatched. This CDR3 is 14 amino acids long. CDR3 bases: TGCAGCGATGATATAAGCGGGAGCGGGGAGACCCAGTACTTC. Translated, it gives CSDDISGSGETQYF.

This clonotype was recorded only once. The CDR3 bases are TGCAGTGCTACTCCGGGACAGGGTAGAAAGCCCCAGCATTTT. Residues: CSATPGQGRKPQHF. This rearrangement joins TRBV20-1 to TRBJ1-5; 9 bases align to TRBD1. The J segment lost 8 bases and the V segment lost 4 bases, leaving 9 bases of the junction unmatched. The CDR3 sequence is 14 residues long. CDR1 is DFQATT and CDR2 is SNEGSKA in the germline V gene (reference sequence).

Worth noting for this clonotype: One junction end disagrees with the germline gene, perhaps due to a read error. The CDR3 DNA follows: TGTGTCAGCTGTATTGGGGCCGGGGAGCTGTTTTTT. As protein: CVSCIGAGELFF. This chain uses TRBV12-3 or TRBV12-4 with TRBJ2-2; D gene uncertain. The CDR3 length is 12 residues.

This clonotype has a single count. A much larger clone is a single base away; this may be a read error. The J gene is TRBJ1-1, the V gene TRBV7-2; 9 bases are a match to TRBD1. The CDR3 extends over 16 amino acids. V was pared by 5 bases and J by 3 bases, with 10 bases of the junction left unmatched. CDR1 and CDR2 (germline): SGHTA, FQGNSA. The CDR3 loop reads CASSPFSTGGHTEAFF. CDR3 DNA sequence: TGTGCCAGCAGCCCCTTTTCCACAGGGGGCCACACTGAAGCTTTCTTT.

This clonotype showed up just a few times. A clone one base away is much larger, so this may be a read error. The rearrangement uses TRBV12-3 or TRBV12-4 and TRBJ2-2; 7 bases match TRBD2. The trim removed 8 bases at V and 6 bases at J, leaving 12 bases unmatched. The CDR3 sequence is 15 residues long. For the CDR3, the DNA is TGTGCCAGCCTAAAAGAGGCGGGAGCACCCGGGGAGCTGTTTTTT. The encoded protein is CASLKEAGAPGELFF.

CDR3 region: CASSLYAGGRNEQFF. Here the CDR3 DNA reads TGTGCCAGCAGCTTGTACGCGGGGGGCAGGAATGAGCAGTTCTTC. The chain uses TRBV5-4 and TRBJ2-1; 8 nucleotides line up with TRBD2. Germline lookup yields CDR1 SGHNT and CDR2 YYREEE (reference sequence). The V segment lost 1 base and the J segment 7 bases; nucleotides outside the gene matches: 7. The CDR3 consists of 15 residues.

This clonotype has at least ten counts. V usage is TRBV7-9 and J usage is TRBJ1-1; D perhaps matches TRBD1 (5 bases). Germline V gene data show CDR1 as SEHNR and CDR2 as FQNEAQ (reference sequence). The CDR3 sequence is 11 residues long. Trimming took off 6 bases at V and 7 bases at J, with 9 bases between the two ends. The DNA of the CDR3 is TGTGCCAGCAGAACCGACAGTGAAGCTTTCTTT. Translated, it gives CASRTDSEAFF.

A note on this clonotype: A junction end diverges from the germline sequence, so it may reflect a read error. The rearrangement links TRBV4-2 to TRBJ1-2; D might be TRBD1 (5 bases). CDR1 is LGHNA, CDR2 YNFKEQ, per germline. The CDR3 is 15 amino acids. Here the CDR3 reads CVSSLRSGGDYGYTF. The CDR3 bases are TGTGTCAGCAGCCTTCGCAGCGGAGGGGACTATGGCTACACATTC.

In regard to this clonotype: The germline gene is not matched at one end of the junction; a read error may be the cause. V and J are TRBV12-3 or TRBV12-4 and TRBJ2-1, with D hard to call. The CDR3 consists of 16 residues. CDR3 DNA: TGTGCCAGCTGTTTTGTTAGGACGAGTCTGACTAATGAGCAGTTCTTC. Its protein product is CASCFVRTSLTNEQFF.